Presented here are 10 T cell receptor beta chains from one specimen sequenced in a study of human T cells and chemical hapten exposure. Unfractionated whole blood served as the source for total RNA extraction. Each CDR3 protein gets one entry after TCRdb re-called the 5' RACE reads with MiXCR. This sample carries 110,000 to 150,000 distinct CDR3 sequences, approximately 4% of them seen once, and the ten largest clones take around 1.5%. Every receptor here comes from a female donor in good health.

In this sample, this clonotype turned up a few times. V usage is TRBV5-6 and J usage is TRBJ1-2; D gene ambiguous. Germline CDR1 SGHDT, CDR2 YYEEEE. This CDR3 is 16 amino acids long. Trimming removed 5 bases at V and 0 bases at J, with 17 bases between. CDR3 DNA sequence: TGTGCCAGCAGTCTGGAGGTCTCAGAGCCTAACTATGGCTACACCTTC. Its translation is CASSLEVSEPNYGYTF.

The sample holds many counts of this clonotype. The chain links TRBV12-3 or TRBV12-4 to TRBJ1-6, with D possibly TRBD1 on 6 matching bases. V lost 3 bases and J lost 9, with 12 bases in between. The CDR3 extends over 14 amino acids. The CDR3 DNA is TGTGCCAGCAGTTTGGACAGCCTAATTTCACCCCTCCACTTT. It translates to CASSLDSLISPLHF.

Ten or more counts support this clonotype. The chain combines TRBV7-2 with TRBJ1-4; D possibly corresponds to TRBD1 (5 bases). The CDR3 length is 15 residues. Germline V gene lookup returns CDR1 SGHTA and CDR2 FQGNSA. Trimming cost V 1 base and J 8 bases, with 14 bases left between them. CDR3 residues: CASSLGGGENEKLFF. The DNA of the CDR3 is TGTGCCAGCAGCTTAGGGGGGGGAGAGAACGAAAAACTGTTTTTT.

This clonotype occurred many times. The chain is built from TRBV7-3 and TRBJ2-1; a possible D gene is TRBD2 (6 bases). V was clipped by 2 bases and J by 6 bases, with 11 bases between them. This CDR3 is 14 amino acids long. Germline loops: CDR1 SGHTA, CDR2 FQGTGA. DNA for the CDR3: TGTGCCAGCAGCTTATGGGGGGTACGCAATGAGCAGTTCTTC. Its protein is CASSLWGVRNEQFF.

This clonotype has a count of ten or more. The chain employs TRBV18 and TRBJ1-2; 7 bases align to TRBD1. Germline CDR1 reads KGHSH; CDR2 reads LQKENI. V was pared by 5 bases and J by 5 bases, with 8 bases of the junction left unmatched. The CDR3 is 14 amino acids. Here the CDR3 reads CASSATGDLYGYTF. The DNA for the CDR3 is TGTGCCAGCTCAGCAACAGGGGATTTGTATGGCTACACCTTC.

This clonotype was found many times. The chain couples TRBV6-5 to TRBJ2-1; TRBD2 matches 7 bases. The CDR3 is 17 residues long. Germline V lookup: CDR1 MNHEY, CDR2 SVGAGI. Trimming cost V 4 bases and J 4 bases; bases outside gene matches: 13. As DNA, the CDR3 is TGTGCCAGCAGTTCCCCTATGGCACTAGCGCAGTACAATGAGCAGTTCTTC. Translated: CASSSPMALAQYNEQFF.

This clonotype was seen at least ten times. A junction boundary mismatches the germline segment, possibly from a read error. The chain recombines TRBV7-7 with TRBJ2-1, with D tentatively TRBD1 or TRBD2 (5 bases each). This CDR3 comprises 17 residues. Germline V gene lookup returns CDR1 SSHAT and CDR2 FNYEAQ (reference sequence). The CDR3 spells CASSLEGEQQFVNEQFF. CDR3 DNA: TGTGCTAGCAGCTTAGAAGGGGAGCAGCAATTCGTTAATGAGCAGTTCTTC.

The J gene is TRBJ1-2, the V gene TRBV20-1; 7 nucleotides align to TRBD1. Per germline, CDR1 DFQATT and CDR2 SNEGSKA (reference sequence). The J segment lost 4 bases and the V segment lost 5 bases, leaving 10 bases of the junction unmatched. The CDR3 consists of 14 residues. The CDR3 region is CSAVFLSGGYGYTF. The CDR3 DNA reads as TGCAGTGCTGTGTTTCTTTCAGGGGGCTATGGCTACACCTTC.

Many counts were recorded for this clonotype. Here the CDR3 reads CASSLDANGELFF. The CDR3, as DNA: TGCGCCAGCAGCTTGGATGCAAACGGGGAGCTGTTTTTT. V usage is TRBV5-1 and J usage is TRBJ2-2; D call uncertain. The CDR3 runs to 13 residues. The germline V and J ends were trimmed by 0 bases and 7 bases, with 7 bases remaining between them. Germline V gives CDR1 SGHRS, CDR2 YFSETQ.

This clonotype was observed at least ten times. J is TRBJ2-7 and V is TRBV9, with D possibly being TRBD1 (6 bases). The V and J ends lost 2 bases and 9 bases respectively, with 15 bases between them. Per germline, CDR1 SGDLS and CDR2 YYNGEE. The CDR3 sequence is 13 residues long. DNA for the CDR3: TGTGCCAGCAGCGTCTCTCCCGGGACATGGCAGTACTTC. It codes for CASSVSPGTWQYF.